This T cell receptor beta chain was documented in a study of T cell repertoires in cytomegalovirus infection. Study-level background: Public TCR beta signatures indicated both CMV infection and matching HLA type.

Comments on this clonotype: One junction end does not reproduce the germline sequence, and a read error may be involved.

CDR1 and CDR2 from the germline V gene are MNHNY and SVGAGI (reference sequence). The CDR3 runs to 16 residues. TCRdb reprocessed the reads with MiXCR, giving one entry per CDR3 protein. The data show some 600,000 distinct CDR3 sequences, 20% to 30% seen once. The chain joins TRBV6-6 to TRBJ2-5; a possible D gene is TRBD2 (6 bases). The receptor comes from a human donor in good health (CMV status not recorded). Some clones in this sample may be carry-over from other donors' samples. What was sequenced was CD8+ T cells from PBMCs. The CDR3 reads CTSSYFGGAVQETQYF. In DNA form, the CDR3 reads TGTACCAGCAGTTACTTCGGAGGGGCCGTCCAAGAGACCCAGTACTTC.